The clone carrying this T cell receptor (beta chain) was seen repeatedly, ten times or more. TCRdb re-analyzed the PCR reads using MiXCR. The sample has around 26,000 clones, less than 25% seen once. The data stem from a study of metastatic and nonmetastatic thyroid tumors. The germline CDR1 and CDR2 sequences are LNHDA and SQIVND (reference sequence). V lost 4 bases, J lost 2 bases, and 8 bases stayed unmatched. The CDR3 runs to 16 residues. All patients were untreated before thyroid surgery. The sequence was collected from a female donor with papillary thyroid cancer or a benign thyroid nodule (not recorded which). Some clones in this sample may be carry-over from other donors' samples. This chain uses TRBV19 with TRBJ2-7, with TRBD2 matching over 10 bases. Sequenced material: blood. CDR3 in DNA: TGTGCCAGTAGTAGGACTAGCGGAGCGGGGACCTACGAGCAGTACTTC. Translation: CASSRTSGAGTYEQYF.